A single sample gave rise to the 25 T cell receptor beta chains below, sequenced in a study of CD8+CD57+ T cells in acquired aplastic anemia. Broader study findings: In the patients, CD8+CD57+ cells came out less diverse than the total CD4+ and CD8+ pools.

The TCR beta profiling, which covered VDJ combination and CDR3 sequence, was carried out using genomic DNA as the template. TCRdb independently ran MiXCR on the reads; one entry per CDR3 protein. Seen here are 17,000 or so distinct CDR3 sequences, 30% to 45% observed once, and the top ten hold roughly 85%. Their specific antigens are unknown. Selection for sequencing was limited to patients who had shown CD8+CD57+ cell expansion by flow cytometry. Sequencing was performed on CD8+CD57+ T cells sorted from PBMCs. Subset given: bead-enriched CD8+CD57+ effector memory T cells from SAA patients. These receptors were collected from a human donor with aplastic anemia.

V gene TRBV2 combines with J gene TRBJ1-3; D gene ambiguous. The V gene lost 6 bases and the J gene lost 2 bases, with 11 bases spanning the gap. This CDR3 comprises 14 residues. From germline, CDR1 is SNHLY and CDR2 FYNNEI. CDR3 DNA sequence: TGTGCCAGCAGGGAGAAGGGTCCTGGAAACACCATATATTTT. This sequence encodes CASREKGPGNTIYF.

Only a few counts were recorded for this clonotype. This rearrangement joins TRBV10-3 to TRBJ1-4; D is possibly TRBD1 (5 bases). Germline values: CDR1 ENHRY, CDR2 SYGVKD. The CDR3 covers 14 residues. Trimming took 2 bases from V and 7 from J, leaving 11 bases between them. The CDR3 here is CAISEGRDVEKLFF. Here the CDR3 DNA reads TGTGCCATCAGTGAGGGCAGGGACGTTGAAAAACTGTTTTTT.

This chain joins TRBV20-1 and TRBJ2-1; D remains ambiguous. V was cut by 4 bases and J by 7 bases, with 8 bases left in between. The CDR3 extends over 11 amino acids. The germline V gene encodes CDR1 DFQATT and CDR2 SNEGSKA (reference sequence). The CDR3 spells CSAKKVNEQFF. CDR3 nucleotides: TGCAGTGCTAAGAAGGTGAATGAGCAGTTCTTC.

The sample holds a few counts of this clonotype. This chain connects TRBV5-1 to TRBJ1-6; tentatively, D is TRBD1 (5 bases). V was clipped by 4 bases and J by 10 bases, with 27 bases between them. The germline gives CDR1 SGHRS, CDR2 YFSETQ. This CDR3 has 18 residues. The chain's CDR3 is CASSLSGAFNPSGSPLHF. DNA of the CDR3: TGCGCCAGCAGCCTCAGTGGGGCGTTTAACCCGTCGGGATCACCCCTCCACTTT.

The chain joins TRBV15 to TRBJ2-7, with 9 bases matching TRBD2. The CDR3 spans 14 residues. Germline assignment: CDR1 LNHNV and CDR2 YYDKDF (reference sequence). Germline trimming cut 5 bases from V and 1 base from J; bases unmatched to any gene: 3. The CDR3 sequence is CATSRLAESYEQYF. For the CDR3, the DNA is TGTGCCACCAGCCGACTAGCGGAGTCCTACGAGCAGTACTTC.

J is TRBJ1-2 and V is TRBV7-2; TRBD1 aligns across 9 bases. Losses at the gene ends were 4 bases for V and 6 bases for J; bases not matched to a gene: 6. The CDR3 is made up of 14 amino acids. Germline CDR1 SGHTA, CDR2 FQGNSA. CDR3 loop: CASSSGQGSNGYTF. The CDR3 DNA follows: TGTGCCAGCAGCTCGGGACAGGGTTCGAATGGCTACACCTTC.

This clonotype was picked up many times. The chain is built from TRBV4-2 and TRBJ2-7; D possibly matches TRBD1 or TRBD2 (5 bases each). From germline, CDR1 is LGHNA and CDR2 YNFKEQ. The ends were cut back, 0 bases at V and 5 bases at J, with 17 bases in the middle. The CDR3 spans 16 residues. CDR3 residues: CASSQDIARWGNEQYF. Written as DNA, the CDR3 is TGTGCCAGCAGCCAAGATATCGCCAGGTGGGGGAACGAGCAGTACTTC.

This chain joins TRBV10-2 and TRBJ2-3; 7 nucleotides agree with TRBD1. Germline CDR1 WSHSY, CDR2 SAAADI. There are 18 residues in the CDR3. J gave up 4 bases and V 5 bases, and 18 bases lay outside the gene matches. The CDR3, as DNA: TGCGCCAGCAGTTCGAGGGTACGCGGACAGGCCCGGGCAGATACGCAGTATTTT. Residues: CASSSRVRGQARADTQYF.

This clonotype was detected ten times or more. This chain uses TRBV15 with TRBJ2-1, with TRBD1 matching 9 bases. Per germline, CDR1 LNHNV and CDR2 YYDKDF (reference sequence). The V gene end was trimmed by 1 base and the J gene end by 5 bases; junction bases not matched to a gene: 9. This CDR3 region has 17 residues. Here the CDR3 DNA reads TGTGCCACCAGCAGAGCTGGAGGGACAGGGATGGACAATGAGCAGTTCTTC. Translating it yields CATSRAGGTGMDNEQFF.

The chain uses TRBV3-1 and TRBJ2-1, with D perhaps matching TRBD2 (5 bases). Germline V gene sequence: CDR1 LGHDT, CDR2 YNNKEL (reference sequence). This CDR3 spans 16 amino acids. Trimming removed 4 bases from V and 9 bases from J, with 22 bases in between. The CDR3 protein is CASSPSRASPDREQFF. CDR3 DNA sequence: TGTGCCAGCAGCCCCTCTAGGGCTAGCCCCGATCGTGAGCAGTTCTTC.

This CDR3 is CASSRQGATQETQYF. Here the CDR3 DNA reads TGTGCCAGCAGTCGGCAGGGGGCGACCCAAGAGACCCAGTACTTC. The rearrangement links TRBV5-6 to TRBJ2-5; TRBD1 aligns across 8 bases. Germline V gene lookup returns CDR1 SGHDT and CDR2 YYEEEE. With V trimmed by 5 bases and J by 1 base, 7 bases remained unmatched. The CDR3 totals 15 residues.

The rearrangement joins TRBV5-4 to TRBJ2-1, with unresolved D. This CDR3 has 15 residues. Trimming removed 0 bases from V and 2 bases from J, with 9 bases in between. Germline CDR1 reads SGHNT; CDR2 reads YYREEE (reference sequence). The CDR3 nucleotides read TGTGCCAGCAGCTTGGGCCGGGTGGCCTACAATGAGCAGTTCTTC. Translated, it gives CASSLGRVAYNEQFF.

This clonotype was recorded a few times. V gene TRBV25-1 combines with J gene TRBJ2-2, with D uncertain. The ends were cut back, 4 bases at V and 7 bases at J, with 16 bases in the middle. Germline values: CDR1 MGHDK, CDR2 SYGVNS. The CDR3 runs 15 residues. The CDR3 here is CASSVLGPPGGELFF. The CDR3 DNA is TGTGCCAGCAGTGTCCTCGGCCCTCCGGGCGGGGAGCTGTTTTTT.

This clonotype was recorded a few times. The chain carries TRBV9 and TRBJ2-7; 9 nucleotides align to TRBD1. Germline V lookup: CDR1 SGDLS, CDR2 YYNGEE. With 0 bases clipped from V and 5 bases from J, the junction kept 6 bases outside the gene matches. The CDR3 contains 15 residues. CDR3 bases: TGTGCCAGCAGCGTAGATCCGGGACAGGGAAACGAGCAGTACTTC. This gives the protein CASSVDPGQGNEQYF.

As for this clonotype: This CDR3 fails to terminate in the conserved phenylalanine or tryptophan, so it likely reflects a read error. V and J are TRBV2 and TRBJ2-7; D not resolved. The ends were cut back, 6 bases at V and 2 bases at J, with 14 bases in the middle. CDR1 SNHLY and CDR2 FYNNEI come from the germline V gene. CDR3 size: 14 residues. The CDR3 region is CASSFEVDAYEQYL. As DNA, the CDR3 is TGTGCCAGCAGCTTCGAGGTGGACGCCTACGAGCAGTACCTC.

This clonotype occurred many times. The chain recombines TRBV28 with TRBJ2-7; maybe TRBD2 (6 bases). V shed 3 bases and J shed 5 bases, with 14 bases lying between them. CDR1 is MDHEN, CDR2 SYDVKM, per germline. The CDR3 consists of 14 residues. In nucleotides, the CDR3 is TGTGCCAGCAGTTTTCTTGGGGGGATCAACGAGCAGTACTTC. It specifies CASSFLGGINEQYF.

CDR3 nucleotide sequence: TGTGCCAGCAGTGCGGGGAGGACTCAGCCCCAGCATTTT. Protein product: CASSAGRTQPQHF. This chain joins TRBV12-3 or TRBV12-4 and TRBJ1-5; D uncertain. V lost 5 bases and J 6 bases, leaving 11 bases between the germline ends. The CDR3 has 13 amino acids.

J is TRBJ2-1 and V is TRBV19; weak D call: TRBD1 (6 bases). In germline, CDR1 is LNHDA, CDR2 SQIVND (reference sequence). The V end was cut by 1 base, the J end by 5 bases, with 6 bases between. The CDR3 spans 13 residues. Here the CDR3 reads CASSIGTDNEQFF. The CDR3 region has the DNA TGTGCCAGTAGTATAGGGACAGACAATGAGCAGTTCTTC.

This clonotype was picked up one time. It may be a read error: a sequence one base away is much more abundant. The CDR3 does not close with the conserved phenylalanine or tryptophan, likely indicating a read error. The rearrangement links TRBV27 to TRBJ1-5, with a weak D call TRBD1 (5 bases). The germline CDR1 and CDR2 sequences are MNHEY and SMNVEV (reference sequence). Trimming shortened V by 6 bases and J by 6 bases, and 9 bases separated the two germline ends. The CDR3 runs 12 residues. The DNA for the CDR3 is TGTGCCAGCAGGGGGGGTAGTCAGCCCCAGCATTCT. Translation gives CASRGGSQPQHS.

The rearrangement joins TRBV5-1 to TRBJ2-1, with D perhaps TRBD2 (6 bases). Trimming left V 1 base short and J 2 bases short, with 16 bases between. Germline V gene data show CDR1 as SGHRS and CDR2 as YFSETQ. The CDR3 is 17 residues long. As DNA, the CDR3 is TGCGCCAGCAGCTTGTATCAGCGGGCGAACGCCTACAATGAGCAGTTCTTC. Its protein is CASSLYQRANAYNEQFF.

The J gene is TRBJ2-3, the V gene TRBV29-1, with TRBD1 matching over 9 bases. This CDR3 spans 15 amino acids. With 5 bases clipped from V and 11 bases from J, the junction kept 17 bases outside the gene matches. The germline CDR1 and CDR2 sequences are SQVTM and ANQGSEA. CDR3 coding DNA: TGCAGCGTTTTGTCCGGACAGGGGATCTACAATGAGCAGTATTTT. Protein product: CSVLSGQGIYNEQYF.

The rearrangement links TRBV19 to TRBJ2-1; D is uncertain. Germline assignment: CDR1 LNHDA and CDR2 SQIVND (reference sequence). Trimming pared 1 base from V and 5 bases from J, leaving 6 bases between. The CDR3 spans 13 residues. The CDR3 sequence is CASSIASNNEQFF. In DNA, the CDR3 is TGTGCCAGTAGTATAGCCAGTAACAATGAGCAGTTCTTC. The full variable domain, rest sourced from reference TRBV19 and TRBJ2-1, is DGGITQSPKYLFRKEGQNVTLSCEQNLNHDAMYWYRQDPGQGLRLIYYSQIVNDFQKGDIAEGYSVSREKKESFPLTVTSAQKNPTAFYLCASSIASNNEQFFGPGTRLTVL.

This clonotype was seen a few times. This chain joins TRBV6-1 and TRBJ2-3; 8 bases are shared with TRBD2. CDR3 length: 14 amino acids. Germline V gene lookup returns CDR1 MNHNS and CDR2 SASEGT. Trimming took 7 bases from V and 0 from J; bases not matched to a gene: 3. The CDR3 DNA sequence: TGTGCCAGCACCCGCGGGGGGAGCACAGATACGCAGTATTTT. Amino acid sequence: CASTRGGSTDTQYF.

This clonotype was observed many times. This sequence joins TRBV7-9 and TRBJ2-1; possible D gene TRBD2, 5 bases. Trimming stripped 5 bases from V and 3 bases from J, with 11 bases between. The CDR3 runs to 14 residues. The germline gives CDR1 SEHNR, CDR2 FQNEAQ (reference sequence). The CDR3 loop is CASSQDWNYNEQFF. CDR3 nucleotides: TGTGCCAGCAGCCAGGACTGGAACTACAATGAGCAGTTCTTC.

The sample holds a few counts of this clonotype. The chain uses TRBV2 and TRBJ2-7; TRBD2 might be the D (6 bases). V lost 3 bases, J lost 6 bases, and 9 bases lay in between. CDR3 length: 12 residues. The V gene's germline CDR1 is SNHLY and CDR2 FYNNEI. The CDR3 sequence is CASSDGGVEQYF. The CDR3 nucleotides are TGTGCCAGCAGTGATGGAGGGGTCGAGCAGTACTTC.